Below, 15 T cell receptor beta chains from the same sample are listed, as sequenced in a study of human T cells and chemical hapten exposure. TCRdb recomputed calls from the RACE reads with MiXCR, one row per CDR3 protein. Of tens of thousands of distinct CDR3 sequences listed, roughly 11% are singletons. As to time point: patch test 3, about 24 weeks after DPC sensitization. Described treatment: therapeutic diphenylcyclopropenone sensitization with weekly scalp DPC. Sequences were derived from whole blood, sampled in connection with sensitization to the hapten diphenylcyclopropenone (DPC). The receptor set was obtained from a young woman with alopecia areata. Some clones in this sample may be carry-over from other donors' samples.

This clonotype has more than one count but fewer than ten. This sequence joins TRBV4-3 and TRBJ2-2; tentative D call: TRBD2 (6 bases). The V end was cut by 1 base, the J end by 3 bases, with 9 bases between. The CDR3 contains 15 residues. The germline CDR1 and CDR2 sequences are LGHNA and YSLEER. The CDR3 sequence is CASSQGGGYTGELFF. In nucleotides, the CDR3 is TGCGCCAGCAGCCAAGGAGGAGGGTACACCGGGGAGCTGTTTTTT.

This clonotype occurred many times. The rearrangement uses TRBV7-2 and TRBJ2-1; D gene unclear. Germline V gene sequence: CDR1 SGHTA, CDR2 FQGNSA. Trimming took off 1 base at V and 5 bases at J, with 9 bases between the two ends. The CDR3 is 14 amino acids. The CDR3 bases are TGTGCCAGCAGCTTAGGGGGATTTCACAATGAGCAGTTCTTC. This sequence encodes CASSLGGFHNEQFF.

This clonotype was observed at least ten times. This chain connects TRBV14 to TRBJ2-1; D could derive from TRBD1 or TRBD2 (5 bases each). The germline CDR1 and CDR2 sequences are SGHDN and FVKESK. This CDR3 contains 14 residues. The V and J ends lost 4 bases and 3 bases respectively, with 10 bases between them. The CDR3 nucleotides are TGTGCCAGCAGCCCTGGGACCTACTACAATGAGCAGTTCTTC. Protein: CASSPGTYYNEQFF.

The rearrangement links TRBV6-1 to TRBJ1-4, with 7 nucleotides matching TRBD1. In germline, CDR1 is MNHNS, CDR2 SASEGT. V lost 6 bases to trimming and J lost 4 bases; unmatched junction nucleotides: 8. The length of the CDR3 is 15 residues. The CDR3 is CASSAVGTVNEKLFF. CDR3 DNA: TGTGCCAGCAGCGCTGTAGGGACAGTTAATGAAAAACTGTTTTTT.

This clonotype has a count of ten or more. The chain carries TRBV6-1 and TRBJ2-7; D might be TRBD1 or TRBD2, each matching 5 bases. The ends were cut back, 1 base at V and 5 bases at J, with 12 bases in the middle. Germline-derived CDR1 and CDR2 are MNHNS and SASEGT. This CDR3 has 14 residues. The CDR3 nucleotides read TGTGCCAGCAGTGAAGTTTATGGGGGAGACGAGCAGTACTTC. Protein product: CASSEVYGGDEQYF.

The CDR3 loop reads CATSNPTGGHGELFF. In DNA form, the CDR3 reads TGTGCCACCAGTAATCCAACAGGGGGACACGGGGAGCTGTTTTTT. The chain carries TRBV24-1 and TRBJ2-2, with 8 bases identical to TRBD1. In germline, CDR1 is KGHDR, CDR2 SFDVKD. This CDR3 is built from 15 residues. With V trimmed by 6 bases and J by 7 bases, 9 bases remained unmatched.

This clonotype appeared many times. The rearrangement joins TRBV5-6 to TRBJ2-3; 10 nucleotides agree with TRBD2. V lost 3 bases to trimming and J lost 2 bases; unmatched junction nucleotides: 6. This CDR3 has 16 residues. Germline V gives CDR1 SGHDT, CDR2 YYEEEE. In DNA form, the CDR3 reads TGTGCCAGCAGCTACCTAGCGGGGGACACCACAGATACGCAGTATTTT. Encoded protein: CASSYLAGDTTDTQYF.

This clonotype was seen ten or more times. V and J are TRBV14 and TRBJ2-6; maybe TRBD1 (6 bases). The V end lost 6 bases, the J end lost 0 bases, and 18 bases lay between the germline ends. The germline V gene encodes CDR1 SGHDN and CDR2 FVKESK. The CDR3 is made up of 18 amino acids. CDR3: CASSQFRTGYSGANVLTF. The CDR3 DNA follows: TGTGCCAGCAGTCAATTCCGTACAGGGTACTCTGGGGCCAACGTCCTGACTTTC.

The chain is built from TRBV7-9 and TRBJ2-3, with a possible D match to TRBD1 (5 bases). Per the germline V gene, CDR1 is SEHNR and CDR2 is FQNEAQ (reference sequence). The V and J ends lost 5 bases and 10 bases respectively, with 16 bases between them. The CDR3 sequence is 13 residues long. The CDR3 DNA reads TGTGCCAGCAGCCCTAATACAGGTCGGGCGCAGTATTTT. Its translation: CASSPNTGRAQYF.

The sample holds a few counts of this clonotype. The rearrangement uses TRBV4-3 and TRBJ2-5, with D uncertain. Germline loops: CDR1 LGHNA, CDR2 YSLEER. This CDR3 has 13 residues. With 0 bases removed from V and 4 bases from J, the gap between germline ends came to 6 bases. This CDR3 is CASSQDSSETQYF. The CDR3 DNA sequence: TGCGCCAGCAGCCAAGATAGTTCAGAGACCCAGTACTTC.

The V and J genes are TRBV5-4 and TRBJ1-2; D not resolved. The V end lost 3 bases, the J end lost 8 bases, and 20 bases lay between the germline ends. In germline, CDR1 is SGHNT, CDR2 YYREEE (reference sequence). This CDR3 is built from 15 residues. As DNA, the CDR3 is TGTGCCAGCAGCTGGGAGGTGACCAGCCGACCAGGCTACACCTTC. Its translation: CASSWEVTSRPGYTF. Using reference TRBV5-4 and TRBJ1-2 for the parts outside the CDR3, the full variable domain is ETGVTQSPTHLIKTRGQQVTLRCSSQSGHNTVSWYQQALGQGPQFIFQYYREEENGRGNFPPRFSGLQFPNYSSELNVNALELDDSALYLCASSWEVTSRPGYTFGSGTRLTVV.

This clonotype was picked up many times. The rearrangement joins TRBV5-1 to TRBJ2-2; unclear D gene. Trimming removed 0 bases from V and 5 bases from J, with 14 bases in between. Germline loops: CDR1 SGHRS, CDR2 YFSETQ. The CDR3 is 16 residues long. CDR3 region: CASSLADSLETGELFF. As DNA, the CDR3 is TGCGCCAGCAGCTTGGCCGATAGCTTGGAAACCGGGGAGCTGTTTTTT.

This clonotype was seen a handful of times. CDR3 coding DNA: TGTGCCAGCAGGGGGGAGGAGGGACGCAATCAGCCCCAGCATTTT. Its protein product is CASRGEEGRNQPQHF. The gene calls are TRBV2 and TRBJ1-5, with D perhaps matching TRBD1 (5 bases). The CDR3 length is 15 residues. In germline, CDR1 is SNHLY, CDR2 FYNNEI. V dropped 6 bases and J dropped 2 bases, with 14 bases sitting between them. The whole variable domain, filled in from reference TRBV2 and TRBJ1-5, reads EPEVTQTPSHQVTQMGQEVILRCVPISNHLYFYWYRQILGQKVEFLVSFYNNEISEKSEIFDDQFSVERPDGSNFTLKIRSTKLEDSAMYFCASRGEEGRNQPQHFGDGTRLSIL.

About this clonotype itself: A much more abundant neighbour one base away suggests this may be a read error. This sequence joins TRBV29-1 and TRBJ1-1, with TRBD1 as a possible D gene (6 bases). The CDR3 is 13 residues long. V lost 6 bases to trimming and J lost 4 bases, with 15 bases between them. The germline V gene has CDR1 SQVTM and CDR2 ANQGSEA. CDR3 nucleotide sequence: TGCAGCGTCCACACCGGACAGATCACTGAAGCTTTCTTT. Translated: CSVHTGQITEAFF.

This clonotype was detected a few times. The rearrangement joins TRBV9 to TRBJ2-3, with a tentative D call TRBD2 (6 bases). V gave up 0 bases and J gave up 3 bases, with 17 bases separating them. This CDR3 has 17 residues. The germline V gene encodes CDR1 SGDLS and CDR2 YYNGEE. CDR3 sequence (DNA): TGTGCCAGCAGCGTAGGGACCAACCTGGGGAGGACAGATACGCAGTATTTT. This translates into CASSVGTNLGRTDTQYF.